The entry below describes one TCR beta chain. This clone occurred a few times. This clone's antigen is unknown. Base qualities are not provided; no much larger clone lies one nucleotide away. Each collaborating institution followed its own protocols to collect whole blood in K2EDTA tubes. For TCRbeta analysis, collaborators shipped samples in one of three forms: frozen whole blood, isolated PBMCs, or DNA extracted from either of those sample types. The CDR3 numbers 12 residues from cysteine through phenylalanine. The entry retains the CDR3 DNA only, 36 bases that are in frame from base 1. Relative to germline, V is 6 bases shorter and J is 7 bases shorter, with 10 bases between their ends. The source of the sample is a study of blood T cell repertoires in COVID-19 (TCRdb year 2020). Study-level background: The collaborator samples originated in the United States, Italy and Spain and spanned the acute and convalescent phases of COVID-19. The material from the prospective study consisted of cDNA or gDNA derived from T cells, B-cell-depleted T cells, or PBMCs. The dataset comprised deeply sampled blood TCRbeta repertoires from subjects exposed to, actively infected with, or recovered from COVID-19. The repertoires were released in a freely available public database meant as a resource for research on the immune response to SARS-CoV-2. The samples were drawn from two sources: the first 160 participants of the ongoing ImmuneRACE study, and 1,000 to 1,500 subjects contributed by 6 global collaborators. Sample metadata almost always included a de-identified subject ID, COVID-19 status, age in years and sex. HLA class I and class II types, where available, came from metadata supplied by the sample provider rather than from assay-based typing.

The immunoSEQ Assay, a bias-controlled multiplex PCR, was used to amplify TCRbeta CDR3 regions from genomic DNA. The study's processing was this. Nucleated cell counts per sample were estimated from amplification of reference gene primers within the assay. To quantify the absolute abundance of each unique TCRbeta CDR3 rearrangement, sequence reads were collapsed and filtered. For each sample, productive Simpson clonality was calculated by taking the square root of Simpson's diversity index across productive rearrangements. The clones in this table, taken by TCRdb from immuneACCESS, are in-frame only. Not every clone is retained; where verified, under half of the shortfall comes from an unresolved V gene, and the cause of the rest is unknown. D and trimming come from the DNA, and the V and J calls and clone size come from that table. The sample yields about 200,000 clones; about 85% were counted once. The top ten hold about a fifth of the sample.

The paper's findings and limits, for the study overall: The amount of clinical and demographic metadata varied by source and participant and was provided uncurated.

The chain links TRBV12-3 or TRBV12-4 with TRBJ2-1; the D gene is possibly TRBD1, with 6 bases matching. The receptor was derived from a human donor in a cohort sampled during active COVID-19. The sample was peripheral blood. The DNA is TGTGCCAGCAGCCTGACAGGTAATGAGCAGTTCTTC. This codes for CASSLTGNEQFF.